This T cell receptor beta chain came from a study of STAT3 mutations in large granular lymphocyte leukemia (dated by TCRdb to the late 2010s). About the study as a whole: About half of the T-LGLL patients who underwent longitudinal sequencing carried canonical activating STAT3 mutations. One or more immunosuppressive therapy regimens were given to more than half of T-LGLL patients, and hematologic response was seen in around 36% of the treated patients. Patients with T-cell large granular lymphocyte leukemia underwent serial deep sequencing of TCRbeta CDR3 and STAT3 to reconstruct clonal hierarchy and dynamics. Eighteen representative T-LGLL cases were selected from an initial cohort of 200 to 250 LGL patients for longitudinal TCRbeta and STAT3 sequencing. As controls within the study, a couple of patients with natural killer LGL leukemia were also sequenced longitudinally. Each patient was sequenced at an average of about 4 time points, ranging from 2 to 8 samplings. Points the paper makes about the study in general: Because no samples were available when a clone first appeared, clonal expansion was inferred from samplings taken at other points. Since codominant clonotypes persisted in some patients, a small but highly pathogenic clone may have gone undetected. In several patients, dominant TCR clone burden exceeded STAT3 mutant burden, suggesting STAT3 mutation arose secondarily within a pre-expanded clone. The linking of therapy response to changes in TCR clonal burden was complicated by variable intervals between samplings and differing treatment regimens. TCR clonotype switching after therapy was seen in about 35% of the 18 patients, with all newly emerging clones being STAT3 wild type. Every T-LGLL patient showed at least one immunodominant TCRbeta clonotype, and about half showed multiple immunodominant subclonotypes.

TCRbeta libraries were sequenced on an Illumina MiSeq, and an average of about 41,000 productive templates per sample was obtained. Multiplex PCR amplification was used to generate TCRbeta CDR3 libraries with the immunoSEQ assay. As for the authors' bioinformatics: Repertoire diversity was computed as previously defined, with values near 0 indicating extremely monoclonal samples. Entries here come from immuneACCESS through TCRdb and include only in-frame sequences with V and J called. Some clones fail to appear in such tables; in the studies checked, an unresolved V gene covers under half of the shortfall, and the cause of the remainder is unknown. That table is the source of V, J and clone size, and D and trimming were worked out from the DNA. Present in this sample are over 5,000 clones, under 85% of which were seen just once. The top ten clonotypes cover around 84% of the sample. DNA was extracted from blood mononuclear cells, and the same DNA was used for both TCR and STAT3 sequencing.

The CDR3, from cysteine to phenylalanine, totals 14 residues. Left in the record is the CDR3 DNA by itself, 42 bases read in frame from the first base. The V end gives up 3 bases and the J end 7 bases, leaving 6 bases in the junction not matched to a gene. Via the germline V gene, CDR1 is SGHNT and CDR2 YENEEA. In regard to this clone: Its binding antigen is unknown. Base qualities are missing; no much larger clone stands one base away.

The sequencing sample was made of peripheral blood mononuclear cells. The receptor's source is a man aged 35 to 55 with T-cell large granular lymphocyte leukemia. Some clones in this sample may be carry-over from other donors' samples. The age is the age at diagnosis. The chain joins TRBV11-3 to TRBJ2-4, with 7 central nucleotides matching TRBD1. In nucleotide form, the sequence is TGTGCCAGCAGCTTCCGGACAGGAGACAACATTCAGTACTTC. It codes for CASSFRTGDNIQYF.